The 8 T cell receptor beta chains below were found in one sample sequenced in a study of cytomegalovirus exposure and HLA in healthy donors. In the PCR, 60 Vbeta and 13 Jbeta primers were used. The protocol was immunoSEQ multiplex PCR, while the TCRdb copy is restricted to in-frame clones and leaves out a portion. Of over 150,000 clones listed, about 81% are singletons. The source material was PBMCs. The receptors derive from a man aged 25-40 years in good health and CMV-seropositive.

The gene calls are TRBV7-9 and TRBJ2-3; 7 bases align to TRBD2. V shed 3 bases, J shed 2 bases, and the junction held 11 bases outside the gene matches. The CDR3 loop spans 17 amino acids. Germline lookup yields CDR1 SEHNR and CDR2 FQNEAQ (reference sequence). The CDR3 DNA reads as TGTGCCAGCAGCTTGGCCCCCGGGGGGATCAACACAGATACGCAGTATTTT. Its translation: CASSLAPGGINTDTQYF.

The J gene is TRBJ1-2, the V gene TRBV28; D might be TRBD1 (6 bases). Trimming took 4 bases from V and 4 from J, leaving 13 bases between them. The CDR3 length is 14 residues. Germline V CDR1 and CDR2: MDHEN, SYDVKM. The CDR3 region has the DNA TGTGCCAGCAGTTATAGCCACAGGGCCTATGGCTACACCTTC. Translated, it gives CASSYSHRAYGYTF.

This chain joins TRBV9 and TRBJ1-1; tentatively, D is TRBD1 (5 bases). Germline lookup yields CDR1 SGDLS and CDR2 YYNGEE. The ends were cut back, 5 bases at V and 3 bases at J, with 11 bases in the middle. The CDR3 length is 13 residues. Here the CDR3 DNA reads TGTGCCAGCAGTGTCCAAGGGGACACTGAAGCTTTCTTT. Translating gives CASSVQGDTEAFF.

The genes are TRBV5-1 and TRBJ2-7; tentative D call: TRBD2 (6 bases). The CDR3 covers 13 residues. Trimming took off 4 bases at V and 6 bases at J, with 14 bases between the two ends. The V gene's germline CDR1 is SGHRS and CDR2 YFSETQ. The CDR3 sequence: CASSPRAGGEQYF. CDR3 coding DNA: TGCGCCAGCAGCCCAAGGGCCGGGGGCGAGCAGTACTTC.

This chain links TRBV5-8 with TRBJ1-2, with D perhaps TRBD1 (5 bases). The CDR3 totals 12 residues. Germline V gene lookup returns CDR1 SGHTS and CDR2 YDEGEE. Trimming pared 4 bases from V and 8 bases from J, leaving 12 bases between. The CDR3 protein is CASSPGGYGYTF. CDR3 coding DNA: TGTGCCAGCAGCCCCGGGGGTTACGGCTACACCTTC.

The chain couples TRBV5-1 to TRBJ2-5, with TRBD2 matching over 7 bases. The V segment lost 4 bases and the J segment 2 bases; nucleotides outside the gene matches: 14. This CDR3 contains 17 residues. Germline V gene lookup returns CDR1 SGHRS and CDR2 YFSETQ. Here the CDR3 reads CASSPGSGLLGQETQYF. The DNA for the CDR3 is TGCGCCAGCAGCCCGGGTAGCGGGCTCCTGGGTCAAGAGACCCAGTACTTC.

The J gene is TRBJ2-1, the V gene TRBV4-3, with D possibly matching TRBD2 (6 bases). CDR3 length: 17 amino acids. Germline V CDR1 and CDR2: LGHNA, YSLEER. Trimming shortened V by 0 bases and J by 1 base, and 13 bases separated the two germline ends. The CDR3 region is CASSQDHGRVSYNEQFF. The CDR3 DNA follows: TGCGCCAGCAGCCAAGATCACGGGAGAGTATCCTACAATGAGCAGTTCTTC.

This clone has a single count. The genes are TRBV27 and TRBJ1-1; D is unresolved. CDR1 and CDR2 from the germline V gene are MNHEY and SMNVEV (reference sequence). The CDR3 runs 13 residues. V was shortened by 4 bases and J by 2 bases, with 8 bases between the two germline ends. The chain's CDR3 is CASSSVFNTEAFF. The DNA for the CDR3 is TGTGCCAGCAGTTCAGTGTTTAACACTGAAGCTTTCTTT.